This TCR beta chain was sequenced in a study of identical twins. The study's findings and limits: The study found weaker excess twin sharing in beta out-of-frame sequences.

CDR3 size: 15 residues. CDR1 SQVTM and CDR2 ANQGSEA come from the germline V gene. MiXCR, run by TCRdb on the 5' RACE reads, gives a single entry per CDR3 protein. The sample lists some 1,700,000 distinct CDR3 sequences, under 35% occurring once. Notes on this clonotype: Its target is not known.

The receptor was derived from a newborn girl in good health. V and J are TRBV29-1 and TRBJ2-5, with 12 bases fitting TRBD2. The J call could be wrong; TRBJ2-7 is a better fit for the DNA end. Specimen: cord blood. Written as DNA, the CDR3 is TGCAGCGTTGAGGGGGCTAGCGGGAGGGGCTACGAGCAGTACTTC. Its protein is CSVEGASGRGYEQYF.